A single sample is the source of the 26 T cell receptor beta chains below, sequenced in a study of T cell changes during pregnancy in multiple sclerosis. TCRdb's copy holds only in-frame clones and misses some; the assay was immunoSEQ multiplex PCR. In the table there are over 35,000 clones, approximately 92% of which are singletons. Sequencing was performed on peripheral blood. The receptor source for this set is a female donor with multiple sclerosis, enrolled in a pregnancy study.

The rearrangement links TRBV29-1 to TRBJ1-1; 8 bases are a match to TRBD1. The CDR3 is 14 amino acids. Germline CDR1 is SQVTM and CDR2 is ANQGSEA. V lost 6 bases, J lost 2 bases, and 8 bases stayed unmatched. CDR3 bases: TGCAGCGTCAAACCCGGGACAGGCAACACTGAAGCTTTCTTT. It encodes CSVKPGTGNTEAFF.

By proportion, this clone is medium-sized. The rearrangement links TRBV7-9 to TRBJ1-4; 7 bases align to TRBD1. Germline V gene data show CDR1 as SEHNR and CDR2 as FQNEAQ (reference sequence). Losses at the gene ends were 5 bases for V and 6 bases for J; bases not matched to a gene: 15. The CDR3 runs 17 residues. In DNA, the CDR3 is TGTGCCAGCAGCCCAAGACAGGGATCCAGAGAAGATGAAAAACTGTTTTTT. Translation gives CASSPRQGSREDEKLFF. Together with reference TRBV7-9 and TRBJ1-4, the CDR3 gives the full variable domain: DTGVSQNPRHKITKRGQNVTFRCDPISEHNRLYWYRQTLGQGPEFLTYFQNEAQLEKSRLLSDRFSAERPKGSFSTLEIQRTEQGDSAMYLCASSPRQGSREDEKLFFGSGTQLSVL.

This clone has just one count. J is TRBJ2-1 and V is TRBV15; no definite D call. Looked up from germline, CDR1 is LNHNV and CDR2 is YYDKDF (reference sequence). V was trimmed by 0 bases and J by 12 bases, leaving 9 bases between them. The CDR3 length is 12 residues. The CDR3, as DNA: TGTGCCACCAGCAGAGATAGGGTACTGCAGTTCTTC. Amino acids: CATSRDRVLQFF.

The chain links TRBV7-9 to TRBJ1-2, with TRBD1 identical over 7 bases. CDR3 size: 15 residues. Looked up from germline, CDR1 is SEHNR and CDR2 is FQNEAQ (reference sequence). V shed 0 bases, J shed 0 bases, and the junction held 1 base outside the gene matches. The CDR3: CASSLAGTANYGYTF. CDR3 bases: TGTGCCAGCAGCTTAGCCGGGACAGCTAACTATGGCTACACCTTC.

This clone has only one observation. The chain is built from TRBV10-3 and TRBJ2-6; 8 bases fit TRBD2. The CDR3 is 19 amino acids. Germline CDR1 is ENHRY and CDR2 is SYGVKD. V dropped 6 bases and J dropped 0; count of bases not matched to a gene: 13. CDR3 in DNA: TGTGCCATCAGAGCCAGCGGCGGGAGGACCCCCTCTGGGGCCAACGTCCTGACTTTC. Protein sequence: CAIRASGGRTPSGANVLTF.

The J gene is TRBJ1-1, the V gene TRBV27; no clear D. The V gene's germline CDR1 is MNHEY and CDR2 SMNVEV (reference sequence). This CDR3 contains 13 residues. Trimming took off 4 bases at V and 4 bases at J, with 10 bases between the two ends. The CDR3 sequence: CASSYDALTEAFF. CDR3 nucleotide sequence: TGTGCCAGCAGTTATGATGCACTCACTGAAGCTTTCTTT.

This chain uses TRBV5-5 with TRBJ2-3, with D possibly TRBD2 on 6 matching bases. CDR1 and CDR2 from the germline V gene are SGHKS and YYEKEE (reference sequence). V was clipped by 0 bases and J by 7 bases, with 15 bases between them. The CDR3 has 15 residues. In DNA, the CDR3 is TGTGCCAGCAGCTTGGAGGCTAGCGAATGGAATACGCAGTATTTT. This sequence encodes CASSLEASEWNTQYF.

The genes are TRBV6-1 and TRBJ2-7, with 7 bases lining up with TRBD1. This CDR3 contains 12 residues. The V gene's germline CDR1 is MNHNS and CDR2 SASEGT. Trimming removed 6 bases from V and 5 bases from J; junction bases left unmatched: 4. CDR3 nucleotides: TGTGCCAGCAGAAACGACAGGGACGAGCAGTACTTC. It is translated as CASRNDRDEQYF.

The chain recombines TRBV30 with TRBJ2-5; perhaps TRBD1 as D (5 bases). Per the germline V gene, CDR1 is GTSNPN and CDR2 is SVGIG (reference sequence). This CDR3 has 12 amino acids. The CDR3 nucleotides are TGTGCTTACACTCAGGGTTGGGAGACCCAGTACTTC. Its protein is CAYTQGWETQYF.

The chain carries TRBV4-1 and TRBJ2-1; 11 positions match TRBD2. This CDR3 has 16 residues. Germline lookup yields CDR1 MGHRA and CDR2 YSYEKL. Trimming took 0 bases from V and 4 from J; bases not matched to a gene: 2. In DNA, the CDR3 is TGCGCCAGCAGCCAAGAAGGGACTAGCGGTTACAATGAGCAGTTCTTC. Translating it yields CASSQEGTSGYNEQFF.

This clone was seen once. V usage is TRBV5-6 and J usage is TRBJ2-2; D ambiguous. Germline CDR1 is SGHDT and CDR2 is YYEEEE. V lost 1 base to trimming and J lost 0 bases, with 1 base between them. This CDR3 spans 13 amino acids. CDR3 coding DNA: TGTGCCAGCAGCTTGACGAACACCGGGGAGCTGTTTTTT. This translates into CASSLTNTGELFF. Combining the CDR3 with reference TRBV5-6 and TRBJ2-2 gives the whole variable domain DAGVTQSPTHLIKTRGQQVTLRCSPKSGHDTVSWYQQALGQGPQFIFQYYEEEERQRGNFPDRFSGHQFPNYSSELNVNALLLGDSALYLCASSLTNTGELFFGEGSRLTVL.

The rearrangement joins TRBV5-8 to TRBJ2-7; D could derive from TRBD1 or TRBD2 (7 bases each). CDR3 length: 19 residues. Germline V lookup: CDR1 SGHTS, CDR2 YDEGEE. Trimming shortened V by 0 bases and J by 5 bases, and 27 bases separated the two germline ends. The CDR3, as DNA: TGTGCCAGCAGCTTGGGGGACAGACGGACTATGCGGGAGTACGACGAGCAGTACTTC. Protein: CASSLGDRRTMREYDEQYF.

This clone has just a few counts. The rearrangement links TRBV6-4 to TRBJ2-1; D may match TRBD1 or TRBD2 (7 bases each). The V and J ends lost 2 bases and 7 bases respectively, with 15 bases between them. The CDR3 loop spans 15 amino acids. Looked up from germline, CDR1 is MRHNA and CDR2 is SNTAGT. CDR3 in amino acids: CASSDQGEGWNEQFF. CDR3 DNA sequence: TGTGCCAGCAGTGACCAGGGGGAGGGCTGGAATGAGCAGTTCTTC.

The CDR3 nucleotides read TGCGCCAGCAGCTTGTTGTTCCGGCAGGATGAAAAACTGTTTTTT. It specifies CASSLLFRQDEKLFF. The rearrangement uses TRBV5-1 and TRBJ1-4, with D uncertain. The V gene's germline CDR1 is SGHRS and CDR2 YFSETQ. CDR3 size: 15 residues. Trimming cost V 1 base and J 6 bases, with 13 bases left between them.

The chain combines TRBV5-1 with TRBJ2-4, with D possibly TRBD1 on 7 matching bases. CDR1 is SGHRS and CDR2 is YFSETQ in the germline V gene. Trimming pared 4 bases from V and 2 bases from J, leaving 19 bases between. This CDR3 has 17 amino acids. For the CDR3, the DNA is TGCGCCAGCAGCCACGGACTCAGGGGGAGGCCCAAAAACATTCAGTACTTC. Protein sequence: CASSHGLRGRPKNIQYF.

The genes are TRBV11-3 and TRBJ2-1; 9 nucleotides align to TRBD2. With 3 bases clipped from V and 7 bases from J, the junction kept 13 bases outside the gene matches. Germline V CDR1 and CDR2: SGHNT, YENEEA. This CDR3 region has 17 residues. CDR3 region: CASSFHSSAGGKNEQFF. For the CDR3, the DNA is TGTGCCAGCAGCTTCCACTCATCAGCGGGAGGAAAGAATGAGCAGTTCTTC.

CDR3 amino acids: CASSDRQGFFDGYTF. CDR3 DNA: TGTGCCAGCAGTGATCGACAGGGATTTTTCGATGGCTACACCTTC. This chain links TRBV2 with TRBJ1-2; 7 bases match TRBD1. J lost 6 bases, V lost 3 bases, and 10 bases had no gene match. Germline CDR1 SNHLY, CDR2 FYNNEI. The CDR3 runs to 15 residues.

The rearrangement uses TRBV10-3 and TRBJ1-4; 9 bases are a match to TRBD1. CDR1 is ENHRY, CDR2 SYGVKD, per germline. With 10 bases clipped from V and 3 bases from J, the junction kept 9 bases outside the gene matches. This CDR3 region has 15 residues. Here the CDR3 reads CATQQGAPPNEKLFF. CDR3 nucleotides: TGTGCCACCCAACAGGGGGCGCCGCCTAATGAAAAACTGTTTTTT.

The chain recombines TRBV19 with TRBJ2-3; D is undetermined. Germline V CDR1 and CDR2: LNHDA, SQIVND (reference sequence). V gave up 5 bases and J gave up 2 bases, with 11 bases separating them. This CDR3 contains 14 residues. This CDR3 is CASSVDAYTDTQYF. DNA of the CDR3: TGTGCCAGTAGTGTGGATGCGTACACAGATACGCAGTATTTT.

The chain carries TRBV6-1 and TRBJ2-7; D is uncertain. Looked up from germline, CDR1 is MNHNS and CDR2 is SASEGT. Trimming pared 1 base from V and 2 bases from J, leaving 6 bases between. This CDR3 is built from 13 residues. The CDR3 spells CASSEGTAYEQYF. Here the CDR3 DNA reads TGTGCCAGCAGTGAAGGTACCGCCTACGAGCAGTACTTC.

J is TRBJ2-2 and V is TRBV19, with 7 bases matching TRBD1. This CDR3 has 14 amino acids. V lost 5 bases to trimming and J lost 1 base; unmatched junction nucleotides: 1. Germline V gene lookup returns CDR1 LNHDA and CDR2 SQIVND (reference sequence). CDR3 DNA sequence: TGTGCCAGTAGTTCAGGGGGGAACACCGGGGAGCTGTTTTTT. Protein product: CASSSGGNTGELFF. Complete variable domain (other parts from reference TRBV19 and TRBJ2-2): DGGITQSPKYLFRKEGQNVTLSCEQNLNHDAMYWYRQDPGQGLRLIYYSQIVNDFQKGDIAEGYSVSREKKESFPLTVTSAQKNPTAFYLCASSSGGNTGELFFGEGSRLTVL.

The chain uses TRBV7-9 and TRBJ1-2; 7 bases align to TRBD1. Trimming at V came to 1 base and at J to 8 bases, leaving 10 bases not matched to a gene. Germline CDR1 is SEHNR and CDR2 is FQNEAQ (reference sequence). The CDR3 is 15 amino acids. The CDR3 DNA reads TGTGCCAGCAGCTTAGGTCAGGGGGAGGGGAAAGGCTACACCTTC. This sequence encodes CASSLGQGEGKGYTF.

V gene TRBV9 combines with J gene TRBJ1-1; no clear D. Deletions cut 0 bases from V and 1 base from J, with 10 bases between. Germline CDR1 is SGDLS and CDR2 is YYNGEE. CDR3 length: 15 residues. This CDR3 reads CASSVGGFGNTEAFF. DNA of the CDR3: TGTGCCAGCAGCGTAGGAGGCTTCGGGAACACTGAAGCTTTCTTT.

This clone came up once. The chain carries TRBV2 and TRBJ2-5, with 7 bases matching TRBD2. Germline trimming cut 8 bases from V and 1 base from J; bases unmatched to any gene: 7. The length of the CDR3 is 14 residues. CDR1 SNHLY and CDR2 FYNNEI come from the germline V gene. The CDR3 DNA reads as TGTGCCAGCGGCCGGGACTACATCCAAGAGACCCAGTACTTC. Translation gives CASGRDYIQETQYF.

V gene TRBV5-5 combines with J gene TRBJ2-1, with 8 bases that match TRBD2. Germline lookup yields CDR1 SGHKS and CDR2 YYEKEE (reference sequence). Trimming at V came to 3 bases and at J to 6 bases, leaving 14 bases not matched to a gene. The CDR3 is 17 amino acids. CDR3 nucleotide sequence: TGTGCCAGCAGCTCAAGCGGGAGTTTGGGCAGGTCCAATGAGCAGTTCTTC. Its protein is CASSSSGSLGRSNEQFF.

The chain uses TRBV11-2 and TRBJ1-1; no definite D call. Germline V gene data show CDR1 as SGHAT and CDR2 as FQNNGV. This CDR3 comprises 15 residues. The V end was cut by 1 base, the J end by 5 bases, with 14 bases between. CDR3 sequence reads: CASSLGTSPTTEAFF. The CDR3 DNA reads TGTGCCAGCAGCTTAGGGACCTCCCCGACGACTGAAGCTTTCTTT.